This is a list of T cell receptor beta chains from one sample in a study of blood T cell repertoires in COVID-19. Produced via immunoSEQ multiplex PCR; TCRdb's table is partial and in-frame only. Of 50,000 to 75,000 clones listed, more than 75% were seen once; the top ten hold 5% to 6.5%. Sequenced sample: peripheral blood. Receptors were obtained from a man older than 75 in a cohort sampled during active COVID-19. Both conserved end residues are trimmed from each CDR3.

V gene,J gene,CDR3 protein
TRBV3-1/TRBV3-2,TRBJ2-7,ASSQNAGGNEQY
TRBV25-1,TRBJ1-2,ASSDTGSYGYT
TRBV18,TRBJ2-7,ASSPPGQGAYEQY
TRBV10-1,TRBJ2-3,ASSDTGIGTDTQY
TRBV6-1,TRBJ2-1,ASSEAASGRGEQF
TRBV6-5,TRBJ2-5,ASSNPRLAQETQY
TRBV2,TRBJ2-3,ANLADTQY
TRBV5-1,TRBJ2-5,ASSLVGRAETQY
TRBV5-1,TRBJ2-3,ASSSQSRGYDTQY
TRBV15,TRBJ2-5,ATSRDNDRGAETQY
TRBV4-2,TRBJ2-7,ASSQELSGGPYEQY
TRBV9,TRBJ2-3,ASSTRTSGADTQY
TRBV4-1,TRBJ2-5,ASSQSPGLIQETQY
TRBV29-1,TRBJ1-5,SVGTGNQPQH
TRBV19,TRBJ1-2,ASSIGKGDYGYT
TRBV3-1/TRBV3-2,TRBJ2-1,ASSQAASGQRSGQF
TRBV7-2,TRBJ1-3,ASSLWDRAGNTIY
TRBV9,TRBJ1-1,ASSVQTGGASTEAF